The clone carrying this TCR beta chain is a singleton in its sample. The data belong to a study of blood T cell repertoires in COVID-19. Study at large: The United States, Italy and Spain were the sources of the acute and convalescent COVID-19 samples. PBMCs, B-cell-depleted T cells, or T cells provided the cDNA or gDNA that made up the material.

Germline CDR1 and CDR2: ENHRY and SYGVKD. J lost 11 bases, V lost 7 bases, and 18 bases had no gene match. This CDR3 spans 15 amino acids. Sequencing was performed with immunoSEQ multiplex PCR; in TCRdb, only in-frame clones are kept and a portion is missing. The sample includes roughly 110,000 clones, around 83% of them seen just once. The chain has TRBV10-3 and TRBJ1-1, with TRBD1 matching over 8 bases. This TCR was sampled from an older man with acute or convalescent COVID-19. Sequencing was done on a sample of peripheral blood. The CDR3: CAINKSGTGPLAAFF. CDR3 DNA sequence: TGTGCCATCAACAAGTCCGGGACAGGCCCGCTTGCGGCTTTCTTT.